The 20 T cell receptor beta chains below were found in one sample sequenced in a study of TIL therapy for anti-PD-1-resistant metastatic lung cancer (dated by TCRdb to 2020 to 2023). Reading the label with the study, this specimen's time point is: pre-treatment sample, taken before nivolumab and TIL therapy. The baseline tumor samples were excised metastases, mostly pleural nodules or supraclavicular lymph nodes, taken from the same resection that was used to grow TIL. Using bias-controlled multiplex PCR with the immunoSEQ v3 hsTCRB kit, the TCR beta CDR3 regions were amplified from genomic DNA. TCRdb stores this immuneACCESS table with in-frame sequences only. Part of the clones is absent; in the studies checked, under half of the shortfall reflects unresolved V genes, and no reason is known for the rest. The sample data list about 13,000 clones, and less than 70% of these were observed just once. The top ten clones comprise more than 8.5% of the sample.

Sequencing used tumor tissue, obtained at baseline. The source is a woman aged 25-80 years with non-small cell lung cancer.

This clone was counted between two and nine times. V is TRBV5-5 and J is TRBJ2-4; 9 nucleotides line up with TRBD1. From germline, CDR1 is SGHKS and CDR2 YYEKEE (reference sequence). The ends lost 2 bases at V and 8 bases at J; junction bases unmatched: 5. This CDR3 spans 14 amino acids. CDR3 sequence: CASSLQGARDIQYF. CDR3 sequence (DNA): TGTGCCAGCAGCTTACAGGGGGCGAGGGACATTCAGTACTTC.

The chain employs TRBV12-5 and TRBJ1-4; D gene ambiguous. The germline CDR1 and CDR2 sequences are LGHNT and FRNRAP. Trimming stripped 6 bases from V and 7 bases from J, with 15 bases between. This CDR3 spans 14 amino acids. Here the CDR3 DNA reads TGTGCTAGTGGCCATAGTCGGCAGTCTGAAAAACTGTTTTTT. It is translated as CASGHSRQSEKLFF.

This clone was detected once. The genes are TRBV10-3 and TRBJ1-1; no definite D call. The germline V and J ends were trimmed by 4 bases and 7 bases, with 7 bases remaining between them. The CDR3 has 11 residues. CDR1 and CDR2 (germline): ENHRY, SYGVKD. The CDR3 DNA sequence: TGTGCCATCAGTGGGGAGATTGAAGCTTTCTTT. This translates into CAISGEIEAFF.

V and J are TRBV4-3 and TRBJ1-6; TRBD1 is a possible D gene (6 bases). CDR1 and CDR2 (germline): LGHNA, YSLEER. Trimming stripped 2 bases from V and 6 bases from J, with 14 bases between. This CDR3 region has 16 residues. The CDR3 sequence: CASSQSGHRSNSPLHF. CDR3 bases: TGCGCCAGCAGCCAATCGGGACACCGTTCTAATTCACCCCTCCACTTT.

V gene TRBV7-9 combines with J gene TRBJ2-7; 7 bases match TRBD1. This CDR3 comprises 16 residues. J was trimmed by 0 bases and V by 1 base; bases with no gene match: 6. Germline V gene lookup returns CDR1 SEHNR and CDR2 FQNEAQ (reference sequence). CDR3 in DNA: TGTGCCAGCAGCTTAGACGAAGGGGGCGCCTCCTACGAGCAGTACTTC. Translation gives CASSLDEGGASYEQYF.

This chain uses TRBV19 with TRBJ1-5, with a tentative D call TRBD1 (6 bases). Trimming shortened V by 0 bases and J by 4 bases, and 22 bases separated the two germline ends. Germline CDR1 and CDR2: LNHDA and SQIVND (reference sequence). The CDR3 length is 19 residues. CDR3 region: CASSIDRRQGIAINQPQHF. CDR3 bases: TGTGCCAGTAGTATAGATCGTCGGCAGGGGATCGCCATTAATCAGCCCCAGCATTTT.

A word on this clone: The identical CDR3 is also encoded by other nucleotide sequences in the sample. V and J are TRBV7-2 and TRBJ1-1; no clear D. This CDR3 is 15 amino acids long. V lost 1 base, J lost 3 bases, and 12 bases lay in between. The germline V gene encodes CDR1 SGHTA and CDR2 FQGNSA. CDR3 sequence: CASSLGAARYTEAFF. In DNA form, the CDR3 reads TGTGCCAGCAGCTTAGGTGCAGCAAGGTACACTGAAGCTTTCTTT.

This clone has more than one count but fewer than ten. This chain links TRBV27 with TRBJ1-2, with D tentatively TRBD1 (6 bases). The CDR3 length is 12 residues. V was shortened by 5 bases and J by 4 bases, with 8 bases between the two germline ends. Germline V lookup: CDR1 MNHEY, CDR2 SMNVEV (reference sequence). The chain's CDR3 is CASSKGGYGYTF. In DNA, the CDR3 is TGTGCCAGCAGTAAAGGGGGCTATGGCTACACCTTC.

The chain employs TRBV6-1 and TRBJ1-5; 10 bases match TRBD1. The CDR3 consists of 14 residues. Looked up from germline, CDR1 is MNHNS and CDR2 is SASEGT. The V segment lost 10 bases and the J segment 4 bases; nucleotides outside the gene matches: 7. The CDR3 coding sequence is TGTGCCATACCGGGACAGGGGACGAATCAGCCCCAGCATTTT. It encodes CAIPGQGTNQPQHF.

V gene TRBV18 combines with J gene TRBJ2-5; the D gene is possibly TRBD1 (6 bases). The CDR3 is made up of 15 amino acids. Germline CDR1 is KGHSH and CDR2 is LQKENI. V shed 4 bases and J shed 4 bases, with 16 bases lying between them. CDR3 DNA sequence: TGTGCCAGCTCACTGACAGGTGTCGATGGAGAGACCCAGTACTTC. Translated, it gives CASSLTGVDGETQYF.

V gene TRBV19 combines with J gene TRBJ1-5; no firm D call. Germline lookup yields CDR1 LNHDA and CDR2 SQIVND (reference sequence). There are 16 residues in the CDR3. V lost 6 bases and J 8 bases, leaving 23 bases between the germline ends. This CDR3 is CASRKASDPALKPQHF. The CDR3 coding sequence is TGTGCCAGTAGGAAAGCCTCAGACCCGGCTTTGAAGCCCCAGCATTTT. Complete variable domain (other parts from reference TRBV19 and TRBJ1-5): DGGITQSPKYLFRKEGQNVTLSCEQNLNHDAMYWYRQDPGQGLRLIYYSQIVNDFQKGDIAEGYSVSREKKESFPLTVTSAQKNPTAFYLCASRKASDPALKPQHFGDGTRLSIL.

The rearrangement joins TRBV7-9 to TRBJ1-2; D is uncertain. V lost 2 bases and J 0 bases, leaving 10 bases between the germline ends. The CDR3 contains 15 residues. Germline loops: CDR1 SEHNR, CDR2 FQNEAQ (reference sequence). The CDR3, as DNA: TGTGCCAGCAGCTTACAGCCGGGCGCTAACTATGGCTACACCTTC. The encoded protein is CASSLQPGANYGYTF.

The V call is TRBV27, the J call TRBJ2-2; 7 nucleotides match TRBD1. V dropped 3 bases and J dropped 5; count of bases not matched to a gene: 6. The CDR3 consists of 15 residues. The V gene's germline CDR1 is MNHEY and CDR2 SMNVEV (reference sequence). Here the CDR3 reads CASSFPNRGTGELFF. The CDR3 DNA reads TGTGCCAGCAGTTTTCCTAACAGGGGAACCGGGGAGCTGTTTTTT.

The chain carries TRBV4-2 and TRBJ1-1, with D unresolved. Trimming stripped 0 bases from V and 5 bases from J, with 10 bases between. This CDR3 is 14 amino acids long. CDR1 and CDR2 from the germline V gene are LGHNA and YNFKEQ. CDR3 residues: CASSQEGVSTEAFF. The DNA for the CDR3 is TGTGCCAGCAGCCAAGAAGGAGTGAGTACTGAAGCTTTCTTT.

The chain carries TRBV30 and TRBJ1-4; TRBD1 agrees at 7 bases. Germline trimming cut 1 base from V and 7 bases from J; bases unmatched to any gene: 3. Germline CDR1 GTSNPN, CDR2 SVGIG (reference sequence). The CDR3 covers 13 residues. The CDR3 nucleotides read TGTGCCTGGAGTGCACAGGGGCCTGAAAAACTGTTTTTT. Translation: CAWSAQGPEKLFF.

The chain carries TRBV6-5 and TRBJ2-7, with a possible D match to TRBD1 (6 bases). V was trimmed by 0 bases and J by 7 bases, leaving 13 bases between them. This CDR3 spans 14 amino acids. Germline values: CDR1 MNHEY, CDR2 SVGAGI. The CDR3 loop is CASSYSQGSGEQYF. DNA of the CDR3: TGTGCCAGCAGTTACTCACAGGGTAGTGGTGAGCAGTACTTC.

V is TRBV28 and J is TRBJ1-3, with D perhaps TRBD1 (6 bases). Germline-derived CDR1 and CDR2 are MDHEN and SYDVKM. The V end was cut by 4 bases, the J end by 0 bases, with 25 bases between. The CDR3 length is 20 residues. CDR3 in amino acids: CASSSSYTLGADSSGNTIYF. The DNA for the CDR3 is TGTGCCAGCAGTTCCTCTTATACTCTCGGGGCGGACAGCTCTGGAAACACCATATATTTT.

The rearrangement joins TRBV19 to TRBJ1-4, with 7 bases matching TRBD1. The CDR3 length is 14 residues. The trim removed 9 bases at V and 0 bases at J, leaving 4 bases unmatched. Per the germline V gene, CDR1 is LNHDA and CDR2 is SQIVND (reference sequence). The CDR3: CASHRGSTNEKLFF. CDR3 nucleotide sequence: TGTGCCAGCCACAGGGGCTCAACTAATGAAAAACTGTTTTTT.

The rearrangement uses TRBV5-1 and TRBJ2-5, with D perhaps being TRBD1 or TRBD2 (5 bases each). V was shortened by 4 bases and J by 6 bases, with 16 bases between the two germline ends. CDR1 and CDR2 (germline): SGHRS, YFSETQ. The CDR3 has 14 amino acids. In nucleotides, the CDR3 is TGCGCCAGCAGCCCCGGGACGAGCTTTCAGACCCAGTACTTC. Amino acids: CASSPGTSFQTQYF. The full variable domain, with the rest looked up from reference TRBV5-1 and TRBJ2-5, is KAGVTQTPRYLIKTRGQQVTLSCSPISGHRSVSWYQQTPGQGLQFLFEYFSETQRNKGNFPGRFSGRQFSNSRSEMNVSTLELGDSALYLCASSPGTSFQTQYFGPGTRLLVL.

This chain connects TRBV7-2 to TRBJ2-7; 7 nucleotides agree with TRBD2. The CDR3 loop spans 14 amino acids. Germline CDR1 and CDR2: SGHTA and FQGNSA. Trimming cost V 5 bases and J 6 bases; bases outside gene matches: 10. The CDR3 DNA reads as TGTGCCAGCAGCCTTGGGAGGGCTAACCCCGAGCAGTACTTC. Amino acids: CASSLGRANPEQYF.